This T cell receptor beta chain was sequenced during a study of blood T cell repertoires in COVID-19. Study context: The analysed material was cDNA or gDNA that came from T cells, B-cell-depleted T cells, or PBMCs.

Those enrolled in Seattle joined during active infection and were followed longitudinally afterward. The germline gives CDR1 MGHRA, CDR2 YSYEKL. The V end lost 0 bases, the J end lost 14 bases, and 14 bases lay between the germline ends. The CDR3 totals 13 residues. The data were produced by immunoSEQ multiplex PCR, yet TCRdb's version contains in-frame clones alone and is incomplete. The table records 350,000 to 450,000 clones, 70% to 90% of them present only once. Sequenced sample: peripheral blood. The chain uses TRBV4-1 and TRBJ2-1; a possible D gene is TRBD2 (6 bases). This TCR was sampled from a woman between 40 and 50 years old with COVID-19, enrolled during active disease. The CDR3 bases are TGCGCCAGCAGCCAAGACCGGGGGTGGGGGGAGTTCTTC. Translated, it gives CASSQDRGWGEFF.